This T cell receptor (beta chain) was found in a study of lymphopenia after photon versus proton radiotherapy. The study, taken as a whole, reports: Post-nadir diversity loss with photons came from oligoclonal expansion, particularly CD8+ Temra cells. Only patients who died were analyzed for survival; proton advantage is unproven. Proton therapy kept repertoires fairly stable, unlike photons, which gained effector/memory cells. In patients who died, overall survival fell as post-nadir TCR diversity dropped more.

Trimming cost V 0 bases and J 4 bases; bases outside gene matches: 1. The germline gives CDR1 MRHNA, CDR2 SNTAGT. The CDR3 runs 14 residues. As to this clone: Its antigen is currently unknown.

Here immunoSEQ multiplex PCR was the method, and the copy in TCRdb shows in-frame clones only, minus some. The table has roughly 76,000 clones, roughly 90% seen once; the top ten hold approximately 2%. The sample was peripheral blood, taken from a patient treated with photon-based radiotherapy. This TCR was recovered from a woman in her 40s with cholangiocarcinoma. The V and J genes are TRBV6-4 and TRBJ1-1, with 8 nucleotides matching TRBD1. CDR3 in amino acids: CASSDSDRGTEAFF. The CDR3 coding sequence is TGTGCCAGCAGTGACTCAGACAGGGGCACTGAAGCTTTCTTT.